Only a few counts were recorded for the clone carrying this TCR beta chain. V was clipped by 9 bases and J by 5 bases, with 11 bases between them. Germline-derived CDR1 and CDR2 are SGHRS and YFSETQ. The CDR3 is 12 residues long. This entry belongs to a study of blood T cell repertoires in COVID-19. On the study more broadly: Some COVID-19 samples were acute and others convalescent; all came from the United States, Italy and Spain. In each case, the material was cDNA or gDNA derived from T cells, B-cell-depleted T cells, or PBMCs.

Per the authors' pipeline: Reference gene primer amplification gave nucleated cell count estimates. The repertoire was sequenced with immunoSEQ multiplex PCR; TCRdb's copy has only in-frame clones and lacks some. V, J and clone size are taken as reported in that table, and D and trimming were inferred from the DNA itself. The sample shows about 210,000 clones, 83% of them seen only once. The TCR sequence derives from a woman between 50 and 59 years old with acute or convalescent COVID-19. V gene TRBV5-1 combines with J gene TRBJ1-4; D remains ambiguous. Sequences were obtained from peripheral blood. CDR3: CANPRGNEKLFF. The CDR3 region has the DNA TGCGCCAACCCTAGAGGGAATGAAAAACTGTTTTTT.